The rows below give T cell receptor beta chains drawn from one sample of a study of control samples from healthy donors and cancer patients. Libraries were prepared by immunoSEQ multiplex PCR; TCRdb keeps only in-frame clonotypes and omits some of them. The sample records some 150,000 clones, 75% to 95% being singletons. The sample consisted of blood. The source is a young man in good health. Each CDR3 is given with its conserved first and last residue. The order of the fields is V gene, clone size, J gene, D gene, CDR3 protein, CDR3 DNA. A D gene is named only where the DNA matches it firmly. Not every row has a clone size; where given, it reads once, few, many or a size class.

TRBV10-3	-	TRBJ2-3	TRBD2	CAISRTSGGRDTQYF	TGTGCCATCAGCAGGACTAGCGGGGGCAGGGATACGCAGTATTTT
TRBV5-1	-	TRBJ1-6	-	CASSLGDGLSPLHF	TGCGCCAGCAGCTTGGGGGACGGCCTTTCACCCCTCCACTTT
TRBV3-1/TRBV3-2	-	TRBJ1-6	TRBD1	CASSQPGTGVTLHF	TGTGCCAGCAGCCAACCCGGGACAGGGGTCACCCTCCACTTT
TRBV19	-	TRBJ1-5	-	CASSILAGGGLDQPQHF	TGTGCCAGTAGTATTTTGGCAGGTGGGGGTCTGGATCAGCCCCAGCATTTT
TRBV9	few	TRBJ2-7	TRBD1	CASSAGTGVYEQYF	TGTGCCAGCAGCGCCGGGACAGGGGTCTACGAGCAGTACTTC
TRBV18	-	TRBJ1-2	-	CASSPPGSTNYGYTF	TGTGCCAGCTCACCACCGGGGTCCACTAACTATGGCTACACCTTC
TRBV5-1	once	TRBJ1-5	-	CASSLGDSSGNQPQHF	TGCGCCAGCAGCTTGGGGGATTCATCGGGCAATCAGCCCCAGCATTTT
TRBV11-2	-	TRBJ2-2	-	CASSLESSFGELFF	TGTGCCAGCAGCTTAGAATCCTCCTTCGGGGAGCTGTTTTTT
TRBV2	-	TRBJ2-5	-	CASTFNTGLETQYF	TGTGCCAGCACTTTTAACACAGGGCTGGAGACCCAGTACTTC
TRBV7-9	-	TRBJ2-7	-	CASSFRTTPYEQYF	TGTGCCAGCAGCTTCCGGACAACACCCTACGAGCAGTACTTC